Listed below are T cell receptor beta chains from one sample, sequenced in a study of OX40 agonist ivuxolimab in advanced cancers. This table comes from immunoSEQ multiplex PCR, and its TCRdb copy is limited to in-frame clones, with some not included. The repertoire holds some 77,000 clones, with roughly 84% as singletons. The specimen comprised CD4+ or CD8+ T cells sorted from blood, sampled in a trial of the OX40 agonist ivuxolimab. These TCRs come from an adult with an advanced solid tumor such as melanoma, head and neck, liver or kidney cancer. CDR3s include the opening cysteine and the closing phenylalanine or tryptophan. A D gene is named only where the DNA matches it firmly. Part of the rows lack a size; the others show once, few, many or a class for expanded clones.

D: NA; V: TRBV7-2; size: NA; J: TRBJ2-1; DNA: TGTGCCAGCAGCCAAACGTCGAGCTCCTACAATGAGCAGTTCTTC; CDR3: CASSQTSSSYNEQFF
D: TRBD1; V: TRBV28; size: large; J: TRBJ1-2; DNA: TGTGCCAGCATCCCCGGGACAGCCTATGGCTACACCTTC; CDR3: CASIPGTAYGYTF
D: TRBD1; V: TRBV5-1; size: once; J: TRBJ2-5; DNA: TGCGCCAGCACCAGCTGGGACAGGGGGTACCAAGAGACCCAGTACTTC; CDR3: CASTSWDRGYQETQYF
D: TRBD1; V: TRBV14; size: NA; J: TRBJ2-1; DNA: TGTGCCAGCAGCCAAGATAACAGGGGTAATGAGCAGTTCTTC; CDR3: CASSQDNRGNEQFF
D: NA; V: TRBV27; size: NA; J: TRBJ1-5; DNA: TGTGCCAGCAGTTTATTGGGGGGGATTGGTAGTAGCAATCAGCCCCAGCATTTT; CDR3: CASSLLGGIGSSNQPQHF
D: NA; V: TRBV7-2; size: NA; J: TRBJ2-7; DNA: TGTGCCAGCAGCTTAGCCCCATTCTACGAGCAGTACTTC; CDR3: CASSLAPFYEQYF
D: TRBD1; V: TRBV18; size: NA; J: TRBJ1-5; DNA: TGTGCCAGCTCACCCTACAGGGGGAAAGTTGAGCCCCAGCATTTT; CDR3: CASSPYRGKVEPQHF
D: TRBD1; V: TRBV28; size: NA; J: TRBJ1-2; DNA: TGTGCCAGCAGTCCTTCCGGGACAGGGATCGGCTACACCTTC; CDR3: CASSPSGTGIGYTF
D: NA; V: TRBV18; size: NA; J: TRBJ1-1; DNA: TGTGCCAGCTCCCAAGAAAAGCAGGGATGGACTGAAGCTTTCTTT; CDR3: CASSQEKQGWTEAFF
D: NA; V: TRBV9; size: NA; J: TRBJ2-3; DNA: TGTGCCAGCAGCGCCCAAGGACTGCCGTCGGGGTATACGCAGTATTTT; CDR3: CASSAQGLPSGYTQYF
D: NA; V: TRBV28; size: NA; J: TRBJ1-5; DNA: TGTGCCAGCAGTCCCCCCGTTGGGCAGTTGAATCAGCCCCAGCATTTT; CDR3: CASSPPVGQLNQPQHF
D: NA; V: TRBV6-6; size: NA; J: TRBJ1-6; DNA: TGTGCCAGCAGTCCAGAGCAGGGAGGATCACCCCTCCACTTT; CDR3: CASSPEQGGSPLHF
D: NA; V: TRBV30; size: medium-sized; J: TRBJ1-2; DNA: TGTGCCTGGAGTGTAAAAGGGTCCTATGGCTACACCTTC; CDR3: CAWSVKGSYGYTF
D: NA; V: TRBV30; size: NA; J: TRBJ2-7; DNA: TGTGCCTGGAGAGGCCCCGGGTGGGTTTTGAGCTCCTACGAGCAGTACTTC; CDR3: CAWRGPGWVLSSYEQYF
D: TRBD1; V: TRBV6-1; size: NA; J: TRBJ1-1; DNA: TGTGCCAGCAGTTCCGGGACAGGAAGAGGGACTGAAGCTTTCTTT; CDR3: CASSSGTGRGTEAFF
D: NA; V: TRBV5-4; size: NA; J: TRBJ1-2; DNA: TGTGCCAGCAGCCTTCTCCGGACAGCTGGCTACACCTTC; CDR3: CASSLLRTAGYTF
D: TRBD2; V: TRBV28; size: once; J: TRBJ2-2; DNA: TGTGCCAGCAGCCGACCCACTAGCGGGAACACCGGGGAGCTGTTTTTT; CDR3: CASSRPTSGNTGELFF
D: NA; V: TRBV5-6; size: NA; J: TRBJ2-1; DNA: TGTGCCAGCAGCCCCAGTCCCGGGGTTTATCCCTCCTACAATGAGCAGTTCTTC; CDR3: CASSPSPGVYPSYNEQFF
D: NA; V: TRBV28; size: NA; J: TRBJ2-3; DNA: TGTGCCAGCAGTTCTCCCCCAGCACACACAGATACGCAGTATTTT; CDR3: CASSSPPAHTDTQYF
D: NA; V: TRBV5-6; size: medium-sized; J: TRBJ1-5; DNA: TGTGCCAGCAGCTCCGCCGGGGTAGGACAGCCCCAGCATTTT; CDR3: CASSSAGVGQPQHF
D: NA; V: TRBV4-1; size: once; J: TRBJ2-2; DNA: TGCGCCAGCAGCCAAGAAGGCAGGGCATACGGGGAGCTGTTTTTT; CDR3: CASSQEGRAYGELFF
D: TRBD2; V: TRBV7-2; size: NA; J: TRBJ2-1; DNA: TGTGCCAGCAGCTTAGAGGGAGGGACCTACAATGAGCAGTTCTTC; CDR3: CASSLEGGTYNEQFF
D: NA; V: TRBV15; size: once; J: TRBJ1-1; DNA: TGTGCCACCAGCAGAGATAGCAGGTTTAGCACTGAAGCTTTCTTT; CDR3: CATSRDSRFSTEAFF
D: NA; V: TRBV7-2; size: NA; J: TRBJ2-7; DNA: TGTGCCAGCAGCTTACAGTCCTACGAGCAGTACTTC; CDR3: CASSLQSYEQYF
D: NA; V: TRBV14; size: NA; J: TRBJ2-2; DNA: TGTGCCAGCAGCCAAGAGTACCTCACCGGGGAGCTGTTTTTT; CDR3: CASSQEYLTGELFF
D: NA; V: TRBV7-3; size: NA; J: TRBJ1-1; DNA: TGTGCCAGCAGCTTAGCCAGGGGAGGGACTGAAGCTTTCTTT; CDR3: CASSLARGGTEAFF
D: NA; V: TRBV28; size: NA; J: TRBJ2-1; DNA: TGTGCCAGTACAGTGAGCCTCGCGAATGAGCAGTTCTTC; CDR3: CASTVSLANEQFF
D: NA; V: TRBV9; size: NA; J: TRBJ1-2; DNA: TGTGCCAGCAGCGTAAACGGCTATGGCTACACCTTC; CDR3: CASSVNGYGYTF
D: TRBD2; V: TRBV30; size: NA; J: TRBJ2-2; DNA: TGTGCCTGGAGGGGGACTAGGGCCGGGGAGCTGTTTTTT; CDR3: CAWRGTRAGELFF
D: NA; V: TRBV5-1; size: NA; J: TRBJ1-3; DNA: TGCGCCAGCAGCTTGGGAGGGGATATTGGAAACACCATATATTTT; CDR3: CASSLGGDIGNTIYF
D: NA; V: TRBV6-5; size: NA; J: TRBJ1-3; DNA: TGTGCCAGCAGCCCTGAGTGGGCCAGAGGAAACACCATATATTTT; CDR3: CASSPEWARGNTIYF
D: NA; V: TRBV18; size: NA; J: TRBJ2-3; DNA: TGTGCCAGCTCACCAGTAACGGGAAGCACAGATACGCAGTATTTT; CDR3: CASSPVTGSTDTQYF
D: NA; V: TRBV2; size: NA; J: TRBJ2-7; DNA: TGTGCCAGCAGCCATAGAGGGCCCTACGAGCAGTACTTC; CDR3: CASSHRGPYEQYF
D: NA; V: TRBV30; size: NA; J: TRBJ1-2; DNA: TGTGCCTGTTACAGGGACGGCCTTAGTTACACCTTC; CDR3: CACYRDGLSYTF
D: TRBD2; V: TRBV5-4; size: NA; J: TRBJ2-7; DNA: TGTGCCAGCAGCTTGGGACTAGCGGAGAGGACCTCCTACGAGCAGTACTTC; CDR3: CASSLGLAERTSYEQYF
D: NA; V: TRBV9; size: NA; J: TRBJ1-3; DNA: TGTGCCAGCAGCGTAGAGGGGGGCTCTGGAAACACCATATATTTT; CDR3: CASSVEGGSGNTIYF
D: NA; V: TRBV5-6; size: NA; J: TRBJ2-4; DNA: TGTGCCAGCAGCTTGGTTGGAGACAGGCTTTTGGGCATTCAGTACTTC; CDR3: CASSLVGDRLLGIQYF
D: TRBD1; V: TRBV23-1; size: NA; J: TRBJ2-1; DNA: TGCGCCAGCAGTCCAGGTGATGGGACAGTTGGCAATGAGCAGTTCTTC; CDR3: CASSPGDGTVGNEQFF
D: TRBD1; V: TRBV27; size: NA; J: TRBJ1-3; DNA: TGTGCCAGCAGGAAGGTAGAACCAGGGGGCGCTTCACTTCCTGGAAACACCATATATTTT; CDR3: CASRKVEPGGASLPGNTIYF
D: NA; V: TRBV19; size: NA; J: TRBJ2-7; DNA: TGTGCCAGTAGTATAGTGGCGGGGGCAACCTACGAGCAGTACTTC; CDR3: CASSIVAGATYEQYF
D: TRBD1; V: TRBV6-1; size: NA; J: TRBJ2-7; DNA: TGTGCCAGCAGTGCACAGGGGTCTGGTTACGAGCAGTACTTC; CDR3: CASSAQGSGYEQYF
D: NA; V: TRBV11-3; size: NA; J: TRBJ1-1; DNA: TGTGCCAGCAGCTTAGGGGAGAACACTGAAGCTTTCTTT; CDR3: CASSLGENTEAFF
D: NA; V: TRBV2; size: few; J: TRBJ2-7; DNA: TGTGCCAGCTTACTTGGCTCCTACGAGCAGTACTTC; CDR3: CASLLGSYEQYF
D: NA; V: TRBV6-1; size: NA; J: TRBJ1-6; DNA: TGTGCCAGCAGAGTCCAGTCACCCCTCCACTTT; CDR3: CASRVQSPLHF
D: TRBD2; V: TRBV2; size: NA; J: TRBJ2-1; DNA: TGTGCCAGCAGGGGGGAGGGAGATCAGACCTACAATGAGCAGTTCTTC; CDR3: CASRGEGDQTYNEQFF